The T cell receptor beta chain described here comes from a study of molecular identifiers for immune sequencing clone quantification. TCRdb called the PCR reads again in MiXCR, with one record for every CDR3 protein. The table records around 25,000 distinct CDR3 sequences, approximately 17% of them present only once. In the case of this clonotype: A much larger clone differs from this one at a single base, so this may be a read error.

There are 14 residues in the CDR3. The V end was cut by 5 bases, the J end by 1 base, with 14 bases between. In germline, CDR1 is SQVTM, CDR2 ANQGSEA. The chain is built from TRBV29-1 and TRBJ2-5; D remains unclear. The sample taken for sequencing was naive CD8+ T cells from blood, with Jurkat cell RNA spiked in. Specified subset: FACS-sorted CD8+CD4-CCR7+CD45RA+ naive T cells. The TCR comes from a human donor in good health. Some libraries in this study had Jurkat cell RNA spiked in. The CDR3 spells CSVKSGKGQETQYF. The CDR3, as DNA: TGCAGCGTTAAATCTGGAAAGGGCCAAGAGACCCAGTACTTC.